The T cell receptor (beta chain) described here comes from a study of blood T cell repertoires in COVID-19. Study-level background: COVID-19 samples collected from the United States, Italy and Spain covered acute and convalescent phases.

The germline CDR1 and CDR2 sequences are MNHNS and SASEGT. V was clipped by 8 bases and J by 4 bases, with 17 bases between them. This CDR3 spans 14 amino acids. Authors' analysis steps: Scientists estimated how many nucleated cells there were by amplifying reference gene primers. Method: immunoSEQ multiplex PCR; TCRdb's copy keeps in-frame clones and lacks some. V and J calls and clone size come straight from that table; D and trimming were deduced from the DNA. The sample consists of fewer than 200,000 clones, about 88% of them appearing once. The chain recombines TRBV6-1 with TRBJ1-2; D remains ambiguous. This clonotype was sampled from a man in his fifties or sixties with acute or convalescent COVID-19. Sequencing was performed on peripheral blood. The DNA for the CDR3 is TGTGCCAGCTCGAATCAGTGGGAGTCCTATGGCTACACCTTC. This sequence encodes CASSNQWESYGYTF.